Each of the 5 T cell receptor beta chains below was sequenced from the same sample in a study of T-cell memory formation after mild COVID-19. TCRdb passed the 5' RACE reads through MiXCR, listing each CDR3 protein once. This sample carries 250,000 to 350,000 distinct CDR3 sequences, less than 20% of them seen once, and the ten largest clones take approximately 23%. The sequenced sample consisted of PBMCs or a T cell subset sorted from them (not recorded which). All receptors derive from a man between 18 and 35 years old who had mild COVID-19 (a few samples of this study predate the infection). Cell type and time point are not known.

This clonotype was observed a few times. The chain uses TRBV5-6 and TRBJ2-7, with D perhaps matching TRBD2 (5 bases). CDR1 SGHDT and CDR2 YYEEEE come from the germline V gene. Trimming shortened V by 1 base and J by 5 bases, and 10 bases separated the two germline ends. The length of the CDR3 is 13 residues. CDR3 in DNA: TGTGCCAGCAGCTTGCTGAGGGCCGACGAGCAGTACGTC. Translation gives CASSLLRADEQYV.

The gene calls are TRBV7-9 and TRBJ1-4, with no clear D. The CDR3 sequence is 15 residues long. Trimming cost V 3 bases and J 6 bases, with 14 bases left between them. The germline CDR1 and CDR2 sequences are SEHNR and FQNEAQ (reference sequence). The CDR3 here is CASSFPRIKDEKLFF. CDR3 bases: TGTGCCAGCAGCTTCCCCAGGATTAAAGATGAAAAACTGTTTTTT.

The V call is TRBV4-3, the J call TRBJ2-2; D is uncertain. Germline CDR1 and CDR2: LGHNA and YSLEER. Deletions cut 0 bases from V and 1 base from J, with 9 bases between. The CDR3 contains 16 residues. CDR3 amino acids: CASSQEPLVNTGELFF. The DNA for the CDR3 is TGCGCCAGCAGCCAAGAGCCTCTGGTGAACACCGGGGAGCTGTTTTTT.

This clonotype has just a few counts. The V and J genes are TRBV7-9 and TRBJ1-1; D not resolved. Looked up from germline, CDR1 is SEHNR and CDR2 is FQNEAQ (reference sequence). The CDR3 totals 14 residues. V lost 4 bases, J lost 11 bases, and 20 bases lay in between. The CDR3 is CASSSASGPSTAFF. The DNA of the CDR3 is TGTGCCAGCAGCTCGGCCTCGGGCCCCTCGACGGCTTTCTTT.

Here the CDR3 reads CASSSDRGLSPDTQYF. In DNA form, the CDR3 reads TGCGCCAGCAGCTCCGACAGGGGTTTGAGCCCAGATACGCAGTATTTT. This sequence joins TRBV5-1 and TRBJ2-3; 8 bases match TRBD1. This CDR3 is built from 16 residues. Unmatched junction bases numbered 10, after V lost 3 bases and J lost 4 bases. Germline CDR1 is SGHRS and CDR2 is YFSETQ. Variable domain in full (rest from reference TRBV5-1 and TRBJ2-3): KAGVTQTPRYLIKTRGQQVTLSCSPISGHRSVSWYQQTPGQGLQFLFEYFSETQRNKGNFPGRFSGRQFSNSRSEMNVSTLELGDSALYLCASSSDRGLSPDTQYFGPGTRLTVL.